Listed here are 31 T cell receptor beta chains from one sample, sequenced in a study of cytomegalovirus exposure and HLA in healthy donors. The table came from immunoSEQ multiplex PCR; TCRdb's copy has only in-frame clones and leaves some out. The repertoire includes 200,000 to 250,000 clones, around four fifths of them detected once, and roughly 5.7% sits in the top ten. The material sequenced was PBMCs. The receptors were gathered from a woman younger than 35 in good health and CMV-seronegative.

The chain has TRBV18 and TRBJ2-1, with 8 bases that match TRBD2. This CDR3 has 15 amino acids. Trimming took 8 bases from V and 7 from J; bases not matched to a gene: 13. The germline V gene has CDR1 KGHSH and CDR2 LQKENI. Written as DNA, the CDR3 is TGTGCCAGCGCGACTAGCGCCGGCAGTAGGAATGAGCAGTTCTTC. This sequence encodes CASATSAGSRNEQFF.

The chain combines TRBV4-1 with TRBJ2-7; no firm D call. The CDR3 has 14 residues. CDR1 MGHRA and CDR2 YSYEKL come from the germline V gene. V was pared by 2 bases and J by 2 bases, with 10 bases between. Here the CDR3 DNA reads TGCGCCAGCAGCCAAAATCTAGGGCCCTACGAGCAGTACTTC. Translating gives CASSQNLGPYEQYF.

The chain uses TRBV28 and TRBJ1-2; 7 bases map to TRBD1. The CDR3 sequence is 13 residues long. From germline, CDR1 is MDHEN and CDR2 SYDVKM. Trimming removed 5 bases from V and 4 bases from J; junction bases left unmatched: 4. CDR3 protein: CASSQGGSYGYTF. CDR3 nucleotide sequence: TGTGCCAGCAGTCAGGGGGGGAGCTATGGCTACACCTTC.

V is TRBV4-1 and J is TRBJ2-7; weak D call: TRBD2 (5 bases). CDR3 length: 15 residues. CDR1 is MGHRA, CDR2 YSYEKL, per germline. Trimming shortened V by 2 bases and J by 3 bases, and 14 bases separated the two germline ends. The CDR3 bases are TGCGCCAGCAGCCAAAGGCTAGAGGCGGGCTACGAGCAGTACTTC. Translation gives CASSQRLEAGYEQYF.

The chain combines TRBV4-1 with TRBJ2-7, with D tentatively TRBD2 (6 bases). This CDR3 is 14 amino acids long. Germline assignment: CDR1 MGHRA and CDR2 YSYEKL. V gave up 5 bases and J gave up 3 bases, with 14 bases separating them. The CDR3 region is CASSETAGFYEQYF. In DNA form, the CDR3 reads TGCGCCAGCAGCGAAACAGCGGGTTTCTACGAGCAGTACTTC.

The V gene is TRBV4-1, the J gene TRBJ1-2; D may be TRBD1 (5 bases). This CDR3 is 14 amino acids long. CDR1 and CDR2 from the germline V gene are MGHRA and YSYEKL. Deletions cut 1 base from V and 4 bases from J, with 10 bases between. DNA of the CDR3: TGCGCCAGCAGCCAAGTTTCCAGGGCCTATGGCTACACCTTC. It is translated as CASSQVSRAYGYTF.

V gene TRBV5-1 combines with J gene TRBJ1-4; D remains ambiguous. The CDR3 has 15 residues. Germline CDR1 reads SGHRS; CDR2 reads YFSETQ. V gave up 7 bases and J gave up 0 bases, with 13 bases separating them. The DNA of the CDR3 is TGCGCCAGCTCCAGGTCGATTGCAACTAATGAAAAACTGTTTTTT. This translates into CASSRSIATNEKLFF.

The chain carries TRBV11-2 and TRBJ1-2; TRBD1 aligns across 7 bases. This CDR3 is 15 amino acids long. The V gene's germline CDR1 is SGHAT and CDR2 FQNNGV. Trimming took 1 base from V and 4 from J; bases not matched to a gene: 6. For the CDR3, the DNA is TGTGCCAGCAGCTTAGTTACTACAGGGGTCTATGGCTACACCTTC. Translated, it gives CASSLVTTGVYGYTF.

This clone was seen a single time. The chain employs TRBV11-2 and TRBJ2-1; 8 nucleotides align to TRBD2. This CDR3 has 18 amino acids. With V trimmed by 2 bases and J by 4 bases, 13 bases remained unmatched. The germline V gene has CDR1 SGHAT and CDR2 FQNNGV. The CDR3 nucleotides read TGTGCCAGCAGCTTACGGCCTACTCCGGGGACTAGGTACAATGAGCAGTTCTTC. Residues: CASSLRPTPGTRYNEQFF.

The V and J genes are TRBV27 and TRBJ2-7; D is possibly TRBD2 (5 bases). Trimming removed 3 bases at V and 3 bases at J, with 18 bases between. CDR3 size: 16 residues. Germline loops: CDR1 MNHEY, CDR2 SMNVEV (reference sequence). This CDR3 reads CASSFDQRKWGYEQYF. CDR3 bases: TGTGCCAGCAGTTTCGACCAGCGGAAATGGGGCTACGAGCAGTACTTC.

The V and J genes are TRBV28 and TRBJ2-4; no clear D gene. Deletions cut 3 bases from V and 0 bases from J, with 12 bases between. Germline CDR1 MDHEN, CDR2 SYDVKM. The length of the CDR3 is 16 residues. CDR3: CASSFITGLAKNIQYF. CDR3 nucleotides: TGTGCCAGCAGTTTCATTACGGGCCTAGCCAAAAACATTCAGTACTTC. Full variable domain (remainder filled in from reference TRBV28 and TRBJ2-4): DVKVTQSSRYLVKRTGEKVFLECVQDMDHENMFWYRQDPGLGLRLIYFSYDVKMKEKGDIPEGYSVSREKKERFSLILESASTNQTSMYLCASSFITGLAKNIQYFGAGTRLSVL.

V and J are TRBV6-6 and TRBJ1-1; D is undetermined. The CDR3 runs to 13 residues. Germline CDR1 MNHNY, CDR2 SVGAGI (reference sequence). V dropped 7 bases and J dropped 0 bases, with 9 bases sitting between them. DNA of the CDR3: TGTGCCAGCACAATTATTATGAACACTGAAGCTTTCTTT. Translating gives CASTIIMNTEAFF.

This chain connects TRBV2 to TRBJ1-2; 7 bases fit TRBD1. Per germline, CDR1 SNHLY and CDR2 FYNNEI. J lost 4 bases, V lost 5 bases, and 10 bases had no gene match. This CDR3 region has 15 residues. CDR3 loop: CASSFDRAAGYGYTF. CDR3 sequence (DNA): TGTGCCAGCAGTTTCGACAGGGCGGCGGGCTATGGCTACACCTTC.

The rearrangement uses TRBV7-9 and TRBJ1-5; D remains unclear. The CDR3 contains 12 residues. From germline, CDR1 is SEHNR and CDR2 FQNEAQ (reference sequence). V was clipped by 5 bases and J by 7 bases, with 9 bases between them. The CDR3 spells CASSLMGQPQHF. CDR3 in DNA: TGTGCCAGCAGCCTCATGGGGCAGCCCCAGCATTTT.

The table lists this clone with a count of one. The chain has TRBV28 and TRBJ1-5, with D possibly TRBD1 on 5 matching bases. In germline, CDR1 is MDHEN, CDR2 SYDVKM. V lost 2 bases and J lost 7, with 15 bases in between. The CDR3 covers 15 residues. The CDR3 reads CASSLLQGMRQPQHF. CDR3 bases: TGTGCCAGCAGTTTACTGCAGGGAATGCGGCAGCCCCAGCATTTT.

The V and J genes are TRBV5-1 and TRBJ1-1, with TRBD1 matching over 7 bases. The germline V gene has CDR1 SGHRS and CDR2 YFSETQ. J gave up 6 bases and V 4 bases, and 15 bases lay outside the gene matches. The CDR3 spans 16 residues. CDR3 in amino acids: CASSPDRDWRGAEAFF. CDR3 bases: TGCGCCAGCAGCCCCGACAGGGATTGGAGGGGGGCTGAAGCTTTCTTT.

This clone has a handful of counts. Written as DNA, the CDR3 is TGTGCCAGCAGTCCGGACGGACAGGTCAGTGAGGCTTTCTTT. Translating gives CASSPDGQVSEAFF. The V gene is TRBV27, the J gene TRBJ1-1; 7 bases agree with TRBD1. Germline-derived CDR1 and CDR2 are MNHEY and SMNVEV (reference sequence). Trimming removed 5 bases from V and 11 bases from J; junction bases left unmatched: 14. The CDR3 has 14 amino acids.

The genes are TRBV28 and TRBJ2-7; 12 nucleotides agree with TRBD1. The CDR3 runs to 17 residues. Trimming cost V 3 bases and J 4 bases; bases outside gene matches: 10. Germline V CDR1 and CDR2: MDHEN, SYDVKM. CDR3 sequence reads: CASSFGRGTGGWYEQYF. In DNA, the CDR3 is TGTGCCAGCAGTTTTGGGCGCGGGACAGGGGGCTGGTACGAGCAGTACTTC.

The chain uses TRBV5-1 and TRBJ2-7; D is possibly TRBD1 or TRBD2 (6 bases each). This CDR3 spans 13 amino acids. Germline loops: CDR1 SGHRS, CDR2 YFSETQ. Trimming stripped 4 bases from V and 10 bases from J, with 18 bases between. The CDR3 DNA follows: TGCGCCAGCAGCCCAGATGGAGGGGGAAATCAGTACTTC. Residues: CASSPDGGGNQYF.

The chain couples TRBV10-3 to TRBJ2-7; D gene uncertain. Germline V CDR1 and CDR2: ENHRY, SYGVKD. Trimming removed 1 base from V and 2 bases from J, with 6 bases in between. This CDR3 contains 13 residues. The CDR3 here is CAISEFSAYEQYF. The CDR3 coding sequence is TGTGCCATCAGTGAGTTCTCTGCCTACGAGCAGTACTTC.

This clone showed up just once. CDR3 nucleotides: TGTGCCAGCAGCTGGGGGCCCAGCGTGAACACTGAAGCTTTCTTT. The encoded protein is CASSWGPSVNTEAFF. The V gene is TRBV5-8, the J gene TRBJ1-1; tentatively, D is TRBD1 (6 bases). Trimming took off 3 bases at V and 0 bases at J, with 12 bases between the two ends. Germline V gene lookup returns CDR1 SGHTS and CDR2 YDEGEE. The CDR3 totals 15 residues.

The chain has TRBV30 and TRBJ1-1; 8 bases match TRBD1. In germline, CDR1 is GTSNPN, CDR2 SVGIG (reference sequence). V was pared by 3 bases and J by 6 bases, with 0 bases of the junction left unmatched. The CDR3 loop spans 11 amino acids. CDR3 sequence: CAWRTGAEAFF. DNA of the CDR3: TGTGCCTGGAGGACAGGGGCTGAAGCTTTCTTT.

The genes are TRBV29-1 and TRBJ2-4; D may be TRBD1 (6 bases). This CDR3 is 14 amino acids long. Looked up from germline, CDR1 is SQVTM and CDR2 is ANQGSEA. V lost 4 bases, J lost 4 bases, and 14 bases lay in between. The CDR3 DNA reads TGCAGCGTTGCGTTCCTGGACAGAAAAAACATTCAGTACTTC. This translates into CSVAFLDRKNIQYF.

J is TRBJ1-1 and V is TRBV2; 10 bases align to TRBD1. V trimming: 6 bases; J trimming: 4 bases; junction bases outside the gene matches: 5. The CDR3 contains 14 residues. Germline-derived CDR1 and CDR2 are SNHLY and FYNNEI. This CDR3 is CASRGWTGGTEAFF. The DNA of the CDR3 is TGTGCCAGCAGGGGATGGACAGGGGGCACTGAAGCTTTCTTT.

This rearrangement joins TRBV27 to TRBJ1-2; D gene ambiguous. Germline V gene data show CDR1 as MNHEY and CDR2 as SMNVEV (reference sequence). V was shortened by 5 bases and J by 0 bases, with 7 bases between the two germline ends. The CDR3 extends over 13 amino acids. The CDR3 sequence: CASSLTPNYGYTF. In nucleotides, the CDR3 is TGTGCCAGCAGTCTAACACCTAACTATGGCTACACCTTC.

The CDR3 is CASRRQGTYEQYF. Written as DNA, the CDR3 is TGTGCCAGCAGACGACAGGGGACCTACGAGCAGTACTTC. The chain combines TRBV28 with TRBJ2-7, with 8 bases matching TRBD1. The germline gives CDR1 MDHEN, CDR2 SYDVKM. The length of the CDR3 is 13 residues. V lost 6 bases and J lost 2; bases outside the gene matches: 3.

Comment on this clone: Other DNA sequences of this sample code for an identical CDR3. V is TRBV20-1 and J is TRBJ2-5; no reliable D call. Trimming took off 3 bases at V and 4 bases at J, with 6 bases between the two ends. Germline V gives CDR1 DFQATT, CDR2 SNEGSKA (reference sequence). The CDR3 spans 11 residues. This CDR3 reads CSASLLETQYF. The CDR3 coding sequence is TGCAGTGCTAGTCTTTTAGAGACCCAGTACTTC.

CDR3 protein: CSVENRVGEKLFF. CDR3 in DNA: TGCAGCGTTGAGAACAGGGTGGGAGAAAAACTGTTTTTT. The gene calls are TRBV29-1 and TRBJ1-4; the D gene is possibly TRBD1 (6 bases). There are 13 residues in the CDR3. The germline V gene has CDR1 SQVTM and CDR2 ANQGSEA. The ends were cut back, 3 bases at V and 8 bases at J, with 13 bases in the middle.

CDR3 sequence reads: CASTPGGLQETQYF. The CDR3 DNA sequence: TGTGCCAGCACCCCGGGAGGTCTCCAAGAGACCCAGTACTTC. The chain links TRBV7-9 to TRBJ2-5; 7 bases map to TRBD2. Germline V gene lookup returns CDR1 SEHNR and CDR2 FQNEAQ (reference sequence). With V trimmed by 7 bases and J by 1 base, 6 bases remained unmatched. There are 14 residues in the CDR3.

The chain uses TRBV18 and TRBJ2-4, with 8 bases fitting TRBD1. CDR1 is KGHSH, CDR2 LQKENI, per germline. V trimming: 4 bases; J trimming: 2 bases; junction bases outside the gene matches: 10. The CDR3 is 17 amino acids. The CDR3: CASSLSTGAVSKNIQYF. CDR3 in DNA: TGTGCCAGCTCACTCTCGACAGGGGCGGTTTCCAAAAACATTCAGTACTTC.

The chain couples TRBV27 to TRBJ2-1, with 7 bases fitting TRBD2. CDR3 length: 13 amino acids. V lost 8 bases to trimming and J lost 6 bases; unmatched junction nucleotides: 7. Germline V gene data show CDR1 as MNHEY and CDR2 as SMNVEV (reference sequence). The CDR3 region is CASSGGSGNEQFF. CDR3 nucleotide sequence: TGTGCCAGCTCGGGCGGGAGCGGCAATGAGCAGTTCTTC.